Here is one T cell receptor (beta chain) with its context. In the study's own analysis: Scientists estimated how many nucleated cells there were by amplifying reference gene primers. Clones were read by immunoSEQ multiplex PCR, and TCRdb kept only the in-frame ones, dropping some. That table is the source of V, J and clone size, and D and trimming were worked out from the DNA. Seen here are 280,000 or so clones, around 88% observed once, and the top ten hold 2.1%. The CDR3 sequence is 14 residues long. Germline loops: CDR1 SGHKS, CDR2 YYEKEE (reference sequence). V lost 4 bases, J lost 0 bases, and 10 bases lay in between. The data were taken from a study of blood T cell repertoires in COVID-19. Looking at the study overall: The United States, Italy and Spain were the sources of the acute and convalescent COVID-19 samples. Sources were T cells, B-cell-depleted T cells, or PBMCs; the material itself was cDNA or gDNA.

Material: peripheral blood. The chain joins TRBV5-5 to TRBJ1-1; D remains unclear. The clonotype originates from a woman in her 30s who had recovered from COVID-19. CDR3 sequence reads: CASSQRHLNTEAFF. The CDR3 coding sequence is TGTGCCAGCAGCCAACGACATTTGAACACTGAAGCTTTCTTT.